The present entry profiles one T cell receptor (beta chain) with its context. Its antigen is as yet unknown. Clones were sequenced by immunoSEQ multiplex PCR, and TCRdb holds only the in-frame ones, with some missing. Counted here are about 78,000 clones, about 90% occurring once; the ten biggest clones make up roughly a quarter. The record originates from a study of T cell responses to AZD1222 COVID-19 vaccine. Study context: Pooling covered second doses at about 4 or about 12 weeks.

Regarding the study as a whole: Clonal diversity was possibly underestimated, and white British individuals and females predominated among donors. A reported finding is that nearly half of spike-specific TCRs target unmutated variant regions. Seropositive status at baseline applied to only a handful of AZD1222 recipients.

The CDR3 has 16 amino acids. The germline V gene has CDR1 SGDLS and CDR2 YYNGEE. Trimming took 0 bases from V and 5 from J; bases not matched to a gene: 10. This sequence joins TRBV9 and TRBJ2-5, with 7 nucleotides matching TRBD2. The sequence was collected from an adult in good health. Source: peripheral blood, taken on day 0 of AZD1222 vaccination. The CDR3 DNA is TGTGCCAGCAGCGTAGCTAGTGGGGGAGGGATTGAGACCCAGTACTTC. Translation gives CASSVASGGGIETQYF.